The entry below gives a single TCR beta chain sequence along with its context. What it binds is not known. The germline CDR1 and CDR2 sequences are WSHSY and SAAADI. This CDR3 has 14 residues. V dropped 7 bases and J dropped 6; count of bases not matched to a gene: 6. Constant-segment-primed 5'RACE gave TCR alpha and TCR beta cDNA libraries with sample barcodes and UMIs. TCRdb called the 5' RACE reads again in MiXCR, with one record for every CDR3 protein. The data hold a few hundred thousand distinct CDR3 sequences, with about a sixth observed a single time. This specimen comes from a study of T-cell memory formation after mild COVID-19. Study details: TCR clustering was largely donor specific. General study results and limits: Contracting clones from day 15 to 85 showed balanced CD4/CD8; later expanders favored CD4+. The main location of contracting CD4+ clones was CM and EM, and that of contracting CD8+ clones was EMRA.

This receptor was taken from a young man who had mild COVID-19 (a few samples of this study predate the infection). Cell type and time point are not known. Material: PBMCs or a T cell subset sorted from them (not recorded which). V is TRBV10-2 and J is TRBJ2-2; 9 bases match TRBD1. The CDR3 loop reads CASIGTGLSGELFF. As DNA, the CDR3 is TGCGCCAGCATTGGGACAGGGCTTTCCGGGGAGCTGTTTTTT.